These 29 T cell receptor beta chains originate from one sample sequenced in a study of human T cells and chemical hapten exposure. The sample's time point: patch test 1, 2 weeks after DPC sensitization. Documented treatment: therapeutic diphenylcyclopropenone sensitization with weekly scalp DPC. TCRdb re-called the RACE reads with MiXCR, one entry per CDR3 protein. The table has about 49,000 distinct CDR3 sequences, around 9.3% seen once; the top ten hold around 4%. Sequenced material: whole blood, taken in connection with sensitization to the hapten diphenylcyclopropenone (DPC). These receptors were obtained from a woman between 50 and 59 years old with alopecia areata. Some clones in this sample may be carry-over from other donors' samples.

At least ten counts were recorded for this clonotype. The V call is TRBV2, the J call TRBJ1-4, with D possibly matching TRBD1 (5 bases). The CDR3 extends over 14 amino acids. V gave up 7 bases and J gave up 8 bases, with 17 bases separating them. Germline CDR1 SNHLY, CDR2 FYNNEI. The CDR3: CASITGTTPEKLFF. CDR3 sequence (DNA): TGTGCCAGCATCACCGGGACGACGCCCGAAAAACTGTTTTTT.

V usage is TRBV7-2 and J usage is TRBJ2-7; D might be TRBD1 or TRBD2, each matching 5 bases. CDR1 SGHTA and CDR2 FQGNSA come from the germline V gene. The CDR3 sequence is 14 residues long. Trimming took off 5 bases at V and 0 bases at J, with 11 bases between the two ends. CDR3 in amino acids: CASSPRGSSYEQYF. The DNA for the CDR3 is TGTGCCAGCAGCCCGAGGGGTAGCTCCTACGAGCAGTACTTC.

This clonotype appeared many times. The chain uses TRBV6-2 or TRBV6-3 and TRBJ2-3; D is uncertain. Trimming pared 10 bases from V and 6 bases from J, leaving 11 bases between. Germline-derived CDR1 and CDR2 are MNHEY and SVGEGT. The CDR3 has 11 amino acids. CDR3 amino acids: CATKTEDTQYF. The CDR3 region has the DNA TGTGCCACTAAAACAGAGGATACGCAGTATTTT.

In its sample, this clonotype was seen many times. The rearrangement joins TRBV20-1 to TRBJ2-3; 7 nucleotides align to TRBD2. Germline lookup yields CDR1 DFQATT and CDR2 SNEGSKA (reference sequence). This CDR3 is 17 amino acids long. J was trimmed by 1 base and V by 0 bases; bases with no gene match: 10. CDR3 residues: CSARDRTSALRTDTQYF. The CDR3 bases are TGCAGTGCTAGAGATCGTACTAGCGCTTTACGCACAGATACGCAGTATTTT.

This clonotype was detected a few times. The chain is built from TRBV6-2 or TRBV6-3 and TRBJ1-1; D might be TRBD1 (5 bases). Germline V gives CDR1 MNHEY, CDR2 SVGEGT. Trimming removed 3 bases from V and 5 bases from J, with 13 bases in between. This CDR3 contains 14 residues. The CDR3 protein is CASSYQGARTEAFF. The DNA of the CDR3 is TGTGCCAGCAGTTATCAAGGGGCGCGTACTGAAGCTTTCTTT.

The V gene is TRBV2, the J gene TRBJ2-7, with a tentative D call TRBD1 (6 bases). CDR3 size: 11 residues. Per germline, CDR1 SNHLY and CDR2 FYNNEI. Trimming cost V 10 bases and J 6 bases, with 13 bases left between them. Here the CDR3 reads CATSGVGEQYF. The DNA for the CDR3 is TGTGCCACTTCAGGGGTCGGCGAGCAGTACTTC.

This clonotype came up many times. The CDR3 nucleotides read TGCAGCGTTGAACCCCGGGACAGGGGGAACTATGGCTACACCTTC. It encodes CSVEPRDRGNYGYTF. The rearrangement joins TRBV29-1 to TRBJ1-2; 11 nucleotides agree with TRBD1. The CDR3 spans 15 residues. The germline V gene has CDR1 SQVTM and CDR2 ANQGSEA. J was trimmed by 2 bases and V by 2 bases; bases with no gene match: 4.

This clonotype came up many times. The chain combines TRBV3-1 with TRBJ2-2, with TRBD2 matching 7 bases. The length of the CDR3 is 15 residues. Trimming at V came to 5 bases and at J to 1 base, leaving 4 bases not matched to a gene. Looked up from germline, CDR1 is LGHDT and CDR2 is YNNKEL (reference sequence). The CDR3 DNA follows: TGTGCCAGCAGCATCCTAGCGGAGAACACCGGGGAGCTGTTTTTT. This translates into CASSILAENTGELFF. Full variable domain (rest looked up from reference TRBV3-1 and TRBJ2-2): DTAVSQTPKYLVTQMGNDKSIKCEQNLGHDTMYWYKQDSKKFLKIMFSYNNKELIINETVPNRFSPKSPDKAHLNLHINSLELGDSAVYFCASSILAENTGELFFGEGSRLTVL.

This clonotype has ten or more counts. This chain uses TRBV29-1 with TRBJ2-3; D ambiguous. This CDR3 has 14 residues. Trimming stripped 5 bases from V and 1 base from J, with 13 bases between. Germline V gene sequence: CDR1 SQVTM, CDR2 ANQGSEA. CDR3 residues: CSVRLDWGTDTQYF. Written as DNA, the CDR3 is TGCAGCGTTCGCCTGGATTGGGGCACAGATACGCAGTATTTT.

This clonotype was seen a handful of times. The chain has TRBV27 and TRBJ1-5, with a tentative D call TRBD1 (5 bases). Between the trimmed V and J ends, which lost 3 bases and 3 bases, there was a span of 12 bases. The CDR3 consists of 15 residues. CDR1 is MNHEY and CDR2 is SMNVEV in the germline V gene (reference sequence). CDR3 amino acids: CASSLGGLYNQPQHF. CDR3 coding DNA: TGTGCCAGCAGTTTGGGGGGTCTTTACAATCAGCCCCAGCATTTT.

This clonotype was found many times. The chain has TRBV9 and TRBJ2-3; 7 nucleotides line up with TRBD1. This CDR3 is built from 16 residues. Trimming took 0 bases from V and 2 from J; bases not matched to a gene: 6. Germline V gene lookup returns CDR1 SGDLS and CDR2 YYNGEE. CDR3 loop: CASSVGTGAITDTQYF. CDR3 DNA sequence: TGTGCCAGCAGCGTAGGAACAGGGGCGATCACAGATACGCAGTATTTT.

Only a few counts were recorded for this clonotype. The chain is built from TRBV20-1 and TRBJ2-2, with 7 bases identical to TRBD1. The CDR3 is made up of 16 amino acids. Trimming removed 0 bases from V and 0 bases from J; junction bases left unmatched: 4. The germline gives CDR1 DFQATT, CDR2 SNEGSKA (reference sequence). The CDR3 loop is CSARDLGQSNTGELFF. In nucleotides, the CDR3 is TGCAGTGCTAGAGATTTGGGACAGTCGAACACCGGGGAGCTGTTTTTT.

About this clonotype itself: Relative to the germline gene, one junction end is altered; a read error may explain this. The chain is built from TRBV7-9 and TRBJ1-1; D is uncertain. The CDR3 has 13 amino acids. The germline gives CDR1 SEHNR, CDR2 FQNEAQ (reference sequence). The CDR3 sequence is CVSFPTVNTEAFF. DNA of the CDR3: TGTGTCAGCTTCCCGACCGTGAACACTGAAGCTTTCTTT.

A few counts support this clonotype. The CDR3 is CSAIDSASTGNTEAFF. CDR3 bases: TGCAGTGCTATCGACAGCGCATCAACTGGGAACACTGAAGCTTTCTTT. The chain uses TRBV20-1 and TRBJ1-1; weak D call: TRBD1 (5 bases). V was shortened by 4 bases and J by 1 base, with 19 bases between the two germline ends. The CDR3 runs to 16 residues. The germline V gene encodes CDR1 DFQATT and CDR2 SNEGSKA (reference sequence).

This clonotype was observed at least ten times. The chain employs TRBV7-9 and TRBJ2-7, with unresolved D. Germline CDR1 SEHNR, CDR2 FQNEAQ (reference sequence). The CDR3 loop spans 14 amino acids. V gave up 1 base and J gave up 0 bases, with 7 bases separating them. The chain's CDR3 is CASSLVQVSYEQYF. CDR3 DNA sequence: TGTGCCAGCAGCTTAGTGCAGGTCTCCTACGAGCAGTACTTC.

This clonotype was seen only a few times. V gene TRBV10-3 combines with J gene TRBJ1-1; 10 nucleotides align to TRBD1. Germline lookup yields CDR1 ENHRY and CDR2 SYGVKD. The ends lost 1 base at V and 7 bases at J; junction bases unmatched: 6. CDR3 size: 15 residues. CDR3 nucleotide sequence: TGTGCCATCAGTGAGTGGGACAGGGGCCAGGGTGAAGCTTTCTTT. It codes for CAISEWDRGQGEAFF.

On this clonotype: A much larger clone differs by one base, so this may be a read error. V is TRBV6-1 and J is TRBJ1-2; tentatively, D is TRBD1 (5 bases). CDR1 and CDR2 (germline): MNHNS, SASEGT. V lost 5 bases, J lost 4 bases, and 14 bases lay in between. The CDR3 has 14 residues. CDR3 loop: CASSQKRGSYGYTF. The CDR3 coding sequence is TGTGCCAGCAGTCAAAAGAGGGGCTCCTATGGCTACACCTTC.

J is TRBJ1-1 and V is TRBV7-2; D may be TRBD1 (5 bases). CDR3 length: 16 residues. Germline CDR1 reads SGHTA; CDR2 reads FQGNSA. Trimming pared 5 bases from V and 2 bases from J, leaving 18 bases between. The CDR3 DNA sequence: TGTGCCAGCAGCCCCCAGTGGGGCGGGGGTAACACTGAAGCTTTCTTT. Protein product: CASSPQWGGGNTEAFF.

This clonotype has at least ten counts. The V call is TRBV5-1, the J call TRBJ2-7; 7 bases agree with TRBD1. The V gene end was trimmed by 0 bases and the J gene end by 2 bases; junction bases not matched to a gene: 11. CDR3 length equals 17 residues. The germline CDR1 and CDR2 sequences are SGHRS and YFSETQ. The CDR3 spells CASSLVPPGQTPYEQYF. The DNA of the CDR3 is TGCGCCAGCAGCTTGGTCCCCCCGGGACAGACCCCCTACGAGCAGTACTTC.

This clonotype was detected ten times or more. V is TRBV29-1 and J is TRBJ2-2, with TRBD2 matching 7 bases. CDR3 length: 13 amino acids. V was pared by 4 bases and J by 9 bases, with 8 bases of the junction left unmatched. CDR1 and CDR2 (germline): SQVTM, ANQGSEA. CDR3 in amino acids: CSVAGSSGRELFF. CDR3 DNA sequence: TGCAGCGTTGCAGGGTCGAGCGGGAGGGAGCTGTTTTTT.

This clonotype was counted many times. The gene calls are TRBV24-1 and TRBJ2-3; D is undetermined. V lost 6 bases and J lost 6, with 6 bases in between. This CDR3 is built from 11 residues. The germline V gene has CDR1 KGHDR and CDR2 SFDVKD. The CDR3 reads CATSYMDTQYF. The CDR3 nucleotides are TGTGCCACCAGTTACATGGATACGCAGTATTTT.

This clonotype was counted many times. The J gene is TRBJ2-4, the V gene TRBV3-1; no reliable D call. V lost 7 bases and J 3 bases, leaving 10 bases between the germline ends. Looked up from germline, CDR1 is LGHDT and CDR2 is YNNKEL (reference sequence). This CDR3 spans 13 amino acids. The CDR3 loop reads CASKNRFKNIQYF. CDR3 sequence (DNA): TGTGCCAGCAAAAACCGATTCAAAAACATTCAGTACTTC. Full variable domain (outside the CDR3, taken from reference TRBV3-1 and TRBJ2-4): DTAVSQTPKYLVTQMGNDKSIKCEQNLGHDTMYWYKQDSKKFLKIMFSYNNKELIINETVPNRFSPKSPDKAHLNLHINSLELGDSAVYFCASKNRFKNIQYFGAGTRLSVL.

This clonotype was counted only a few times. This rearrangement joins TRBV6-2 or TRBV6-3 to TRBJ2-7; 7 bases fit TRBD1. The CDR3 is 13 residues long. CDR1 MNHEY and CDR2 SVGEGT come from the germline V gene. V dropped 7 bases and J dropped 3; count of bases not matched to a gene: 6. In DNA, the CDR3 is TGTGCCAGCACCCTGACAGGGAGCTACGAGCAGTACTTC. This gives the protein CASTLTGSYEQYF.

This clonotype was counted at least ten times. This chain connects TRBV12-3 or TRBV12-4 to TRBJ1-2, with D uncertain. Trimming left V 3 bases short and J 5 bases short, with 4 bases between. CDR3 length: 11 amino acids. The CDR3 loop is CASSFGYGYTF. In DNA form, the CDR3 reads TGTGCCAGCAGTTTTGGGTATGGCTACACCTTC.

This clonotype was counted only a few times. The V call is TRBV27, the J call TRBJ2-5; D gene uncertain. CDR3 length: 14 amino acids. V gave up 1 base and J gave up 1 base, with 7 bases separating them. In germline, CDR1 is MNHEY, CDR2 SMNVEV (reference sequence). CDR3 residues: CASSLLPAQETQYF. CDR3 DNA sequence: TGTGCCAGCAGTTTATTACCAGCCCAAGAGACCCAGTACTTC.

This clonotype appeared many times. A junction boundary mismatches the germline segment, possibly from a read error. The V and J genes are TRBV6-2 or TRBV6-3 and TRBJ1-1; no clear D gene. This CDR3 contains 15 residues. Germline V gives CDR1 MNHEY, CDR2 SVGEGT. CDR3 sequence reads: CASSYSGRGFGEVGF. The CDR3 DNA sequence: TGTGCCAGCAGTTACTCGGGTCGAGGATTCGGTGAAGTGGGTTTT.

This clonotype has at least ten counts. This chain links TRBV6-5 with TRBJ2-3; 9 bases align to TRBD2. Germline values: CDR1 MNHEY, CDR2 SVGAGI. V shed 6 bases, J shed 4 bases, and the junction held 11 bases outside the gene matches. There are 16 residues in the CDR3. The CDR3 loop is CASRTPGGRAPDTQYF. For the CDR3, the DNA is TGTGCCAGCAGAACCCCCGGCGGGAGGGCCCCAGATACGCAGTATTTT.

The V call is TRBV28, the J call TRBJ1-3, with D unresolved. V lost 2 bases and J 10 bases, leaving 12 bases between the germline ends. Germline V gene sequence: CDR1 MDHEN, CDR2 SYDVKM. The CDR3 runs 13 residues. The CDR3 nucleotides are TGTGCCAGCAGTTTAGCCCAATCGTGGACCATATATTTT. It specifies CASSLAQSWTIYF.

In this sample, this clonotype turned up many times. This chain joins TRBV5-5 and TRBJ2-4; the D gene is possibly TRBD1 (6 bases). Germline assignment: CDR1 SGHKS and CDR2 YYEKEE (reference sequence). CDR3 length: 15 residues. V lost 1 base and J lost 7, with 15 bases in between. The CDR3 is CASSLMGQGLNIQYF. The CDR3 DNA reads as TGTGCCAGCAGCTTGATGGGGCAGGGGCTGAACATTCAGTACTTC.